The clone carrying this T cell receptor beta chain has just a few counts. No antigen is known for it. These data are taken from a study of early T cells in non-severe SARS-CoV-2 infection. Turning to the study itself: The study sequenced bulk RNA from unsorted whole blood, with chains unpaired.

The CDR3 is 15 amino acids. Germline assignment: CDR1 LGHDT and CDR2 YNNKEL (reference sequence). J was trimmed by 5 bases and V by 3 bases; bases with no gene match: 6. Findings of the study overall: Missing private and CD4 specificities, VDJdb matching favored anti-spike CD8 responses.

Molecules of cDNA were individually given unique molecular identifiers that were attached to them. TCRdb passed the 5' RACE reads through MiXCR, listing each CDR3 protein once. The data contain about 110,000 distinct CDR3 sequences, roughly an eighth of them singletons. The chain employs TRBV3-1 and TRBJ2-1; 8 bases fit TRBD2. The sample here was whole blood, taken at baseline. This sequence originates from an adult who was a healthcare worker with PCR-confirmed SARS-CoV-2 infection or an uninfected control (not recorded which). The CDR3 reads CASSHGPGGHNEQFF. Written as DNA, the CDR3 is TGTGCCAGCAGCCACGGTCCGGGGGGGCACAATGAGCAGTTCTTC.